The rows below give T cell receptor beta chains drawn from one sample of a study of T cells in localized non-small cell lung cancer. Profiled with immunoSEQ multiplex PCR; TCRdb holds only in-frame clones, not every one. This sample has fewer than 9,000 clones; 92% occur once, and the top ten carry under 5%. This specimen was peripheral blood mononuclear cells, taken before any cancer treatment. The receptors here all came from a male donor at least 60 years old with stage II lung adenocarcinoma. CDR3s include the opening cysteine and the closing phenylalanine or tryptophan. D genes are given only for firm matches. Part of the rows lack a size; the others show once, few, many or a class for expanded clones.

TRBJ2-7,NA,TRBV5-4,NA,CASSSDFRASYEQYF,TGTGCCAGCAGCTCGGATTTTAGGGCTTCCTACGAGCAGTACTTC
TRBJ1-1,NA,TRBV5-1,NA,CASSFSGLEDEAFF,TGCGCCAGCAGCTTCTCGGGCCTCGAGGATGAAGCTTTCTTT
TRBJ1-2,NA,TRBV30,NA,CAWRPPANFYGYTF,TGTGCCTGGAGGCCGCCAGCAAATTTCTATGGCTACACCTTC
TRBJ1-3,NA,TRBV9,NA,CASSQDRGNTIYF,TGTGCCAGCAGCCAGGACCGCGGAAACACCATATATTTT
TRBJ1-3,NA,TRBV27,few,CASHSGAGNTIYF,TGTGCCAGCCACTCAGGGGCTGGAAACACCATATATTTT
TRBJ1-1,NA,TRBV2,NA,CASTLTGQLYMNTEAFF,TGTGCCAGCACCTTGACAGGCCAACTGTATATGAACACTGAAGCTTTCTTT
TRBJ1-1,NA,TRBV6-5,NA,CASSYQGSAAFF,TGTGCCAGCAGTTACCAAGGGAGTGCAGCTTTCTTT
TRBJ1-1,NA,TRBV4-1,NA,CASSQDRNPNTEAFF,TGCGCCAGCAGCCAAGATCGGAATCCGAACACTGAAGCTTTCTTT
TRBJ1-2,NA,TRBV6-5,NA,CASSSPGDVGGYTF,TGTGCCAGCAGTTCCCCAGGGGACGTAGGGGGCTACACCTTC
TRBJ1-6,NA,TRBV7-2,NA,CASSLRGPSPLHF,TGTGCCAGCAGCTTGCGGGGGCCATCACCCCTCCACTTT
TRBJ2-3,TRBD2,TRBV7-3,NA,CASSPQGLAGADTQYF,TGTGCCAGCAGCCCTCAGGGACTAGCGGGGGCAGATACGCAGTATTTT
TRBJ1-5,NA,TRBV7-2,NA,CASSLGGPINQPQHF,TGTGCCAGCAGCTTGGGTGGGCCGATCAATCAGCCCCAGCATTTT
TRBJ2-7,TRBD1,TRBV6-6,NA,CASRPPGQGAHEQYF,TGTGCCAGCAGACCCCCGGGACAGGGAGCCCACGAGCAGTACTTC
TRBJ1-5,TRBD1,TRBV7-9,once,CASSLGGQGRNQPQHF,TGTGCCAGCAGCTTAGGGGGACAGGGGCGCAATCAGCCCCAGCATTTT
TRBJ1-1,NA,TRBV29-1,NA,CSVQKGVHTEAFF,TGCAGCGTTCAAAAGGGGGTCCACACTGAAGCTTTCTTT
TRBJ2-5,NA,TRBV4-2,NA,CASSQVGRETQYF,TGTGCCAGCAGCCAGGTGGGGCGGGAGACCCAGTACTTC
TRBJ2-7,NA,TRBV10-2,NA,CASSGDSYEQYF,TGCGCCAGCAGTGGTGACAGCTACGAGCAGTACTTC
TRBJ2-1,TRBD2,TRBV7-2,NA,CASSVQVTSDEQFF,TGTGCCAGCAGCGTACAGGTTACTAGCGATGAGCAGTTCTTC
TRBJ2-2,TRBD2,TRBV10-3,NA,CAITTGGTNTGELFF,TGTGCCATCACCACGGGGGGTACGAACACCGGGGAGCTGTTTTTT
TRBJ2-1,TRBD2,TRBV30,NA,CAWRSQAGVNEQFF,TGTGCCTGGAGGAGTCAAGCGGGGGTCAATGAGCAGTTCTTC
TRBJ2-1,NA,TRBV29-1,NA,CSGMRNEQFF,TGCAGCGGGATGCGGAATGAGCAGTTCTTC
TRBJ1-1,NA,TRBV6-6,NA,CASSYSTGVEAFF,TGTGCCAGCAGTTATTCGACAGGAGTTGAAGCTTTCTTT
TRBJ1-1,NA,TRBV5-4,NA,CASSSRGTEAFF,TGTGCCAGCAGCTCGAGGGGGACTGAAGCTTTCTTT
TRBJ1-6,TRBD1,TRBV2,NA,CASCRDRGQPIISPLHF,TGTGCCAGCTGCCGAGATAGGGGACAGCCCATAATTTCACCCCTCCACTTT
TRBJ1-3,TRBD1,TRBV19,NA,CASSPTDRDGNTIYF,TGTGCCAGTAGTCCAACGGACAGGGACGGAAACACCATATATTTT
TRBJ2-3,NA,TRBV5-1,NA,CASSANRVQDTQYF,TGCGCCAGCAGCGCCAACAGGGTCCAAGATACGCAGTATTTT
TRBJ1-1,NA,TRBV2,NA,CALMGGTKYEAFF,TGTGCCCTTATGGGAGGGACGAAGTATGAAGCTTTCTTT
TRBJ1-5,NA,TRBV30,NA,CAWEKMGQPQHF,TGTGCCTGGGAAAAGATGGGTCAGCCCCAGCATTTT
TRBJ2-7,TRBD2,TRBV7-2,NA,CASSTQTSGGSEQYF,TGTGCCAGCAGCACACAGACTAGCGGGGGGAGCGAGCAGTACTTC
TRBJ2-5,NA,TRBV5-1,NA,CASSSTPGTSGETQYF,TGCGCCAGCAGCTCGACCCCCGGGACTTCTGGTGAGACCCAGTACTTC
TRBJ2-7,NA,TRBV4-1,NA,CASSSPGGYYEQYF,TGCGCCAGCAGCTCGCCTGGCGGCTACTACGAGCAGTACTTC
TRBJ1-1,NA,TRBV5-1,NA,CASKPRDTNTEAFF,TGCGCCAGCAAACCCAGGGATACGAACACTGAAGCTTTCTTT
TRBJ1-4,NA,TRBV7-8,once,CASSLQNWPEKLFF,TGTGCCAGCAGCTTACAGAATTGGCCGGAAAAACTGTTTTTT
TRBJ2-1,NA,TRBV5-4,NA,CASSYPAGTYNEQFF,TGTGCCAGCAGTTACCCTGCGGGTACCTACAATGAGCAGTTCTTC
TRBJ2-1,NA,TRBV5-4,NA,CASSLNRGAGHNEQFF,TGTGCCAGCAGCTTGAACCGGGGGGCCGGGCACAATGAGCAGTTCTTC
TRBJ2-2,TRBD1,TRBV6-4,NA,CASATGPNGELFF,TGTGCCAGCGCGACAGGGCCGAACGGGGAGCTGTTTTTT
TRBJ2-3,NA,TRBV11-1,NA,CASRSEKYTDTQYF,TGTGCCAGCAGAAGCGAGAAATACACAGATACGCAGTATTTT
TRBJ1-5,TRBD1,TRBV19,few,CASSTGGYNQPQHF,TGTGCCAGTAGCACAGGGGGATACAATCAGCCCCAGCATTTT
TRBJ1-5,NA,TRBV7-2,NA,CASSQTAVGPQHF,TGTGCCAGCAGTCAGACAGCCGTAGGGCCCCAGCATTTT